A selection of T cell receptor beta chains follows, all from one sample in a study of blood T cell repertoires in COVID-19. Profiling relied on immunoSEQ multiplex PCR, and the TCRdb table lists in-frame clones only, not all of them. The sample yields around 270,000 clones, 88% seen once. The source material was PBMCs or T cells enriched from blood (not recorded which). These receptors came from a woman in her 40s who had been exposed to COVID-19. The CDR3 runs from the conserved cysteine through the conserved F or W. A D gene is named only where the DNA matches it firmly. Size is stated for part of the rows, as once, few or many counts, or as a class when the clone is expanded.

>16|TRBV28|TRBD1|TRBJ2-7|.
TGTGCCAGCAAGTCCTCGGGACCGGGACAGCCTTACGAGCAGTACTTC
CASKSSGPGQPYEQYF
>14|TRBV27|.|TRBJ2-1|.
TGTGCCAGCAGTTTCAGGACAGCCTACAATGAGCAGTTCTTC
CASSFRTAYNEQFF
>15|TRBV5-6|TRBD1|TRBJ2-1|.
TGTGCCAGCAGCTTGGTGGACAGGCTAAACGATGAGCAGTTCTTC
CASSLVDRLNDEQFF
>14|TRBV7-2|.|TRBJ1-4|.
TGTGCCAGCAGCCAAGCCAGGGTGAGAGAAAAACTGTTTTTT
CASSQARVREKLFF
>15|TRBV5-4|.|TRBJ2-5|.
TGTGCCAGCAGCGACTCGAGGGGGTTCCAAGAGACCCAGTACTTC
CASSDSRGFQETQYF
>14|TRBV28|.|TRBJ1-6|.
TGTGCCAGCACCCCCGGGGGGGCCAATTCACCCCTCCACTTT
CASTPGGANSPLHF
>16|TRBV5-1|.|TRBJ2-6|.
TGCGCCAGCACTCAGGGGCCTCGCTCTGGGGCCAACGTCCTGACTTTC
CASTQGPRSGANVLTF
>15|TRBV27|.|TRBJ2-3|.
TGTGCCCCCTCGGGCGGGGCCATCCTCGCAGATACGCAGTATTTT
CAPSGGAILADTQYF
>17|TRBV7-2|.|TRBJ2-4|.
TGTGCCAGCAGCCTCGAGGGGGTACCCTTAGCCAAAAACATTCAGTACTTC
CASSLEGVPLAKNIQYF
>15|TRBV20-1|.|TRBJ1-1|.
TGCAGTGCTAGTAGAGCGGGACAATCGAACACTGAAGCTTTCTTT
CSASRAGQSNTEAFF
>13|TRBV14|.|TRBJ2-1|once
TGTGCCAGCAGCCAACTACTGATAAATGAGCAGTTCTTC
CASSQLLINEQFF
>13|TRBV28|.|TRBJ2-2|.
TGTGCCAACAGTAACAGCAACACCGGGGAGCTGTTTTTT
CANSNSNTGELFF
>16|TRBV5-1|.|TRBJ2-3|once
TGTGCCAGCAGCTTGGGGGGTAGCGGAAGCACAGATACGCAGTATTTT
CASSLGGSGSTDTQYF
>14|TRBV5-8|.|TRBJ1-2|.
TGTGCCAGCAGCTTGGAGTCAGGGGATAGTGGCTACACCTTC
CASSLESGDSGYTF
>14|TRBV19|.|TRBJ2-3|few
TGTGCCAGTTCCGGGACACTAAGCACAGATACGCAGTATTTT
CASSGTLSTDTQYF
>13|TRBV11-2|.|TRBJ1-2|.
TGTGCCAGCAGCTTAGGGGTTAGGGGAGGCTACACCTTC
CASSLGVRGGYTF
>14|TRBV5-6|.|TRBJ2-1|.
TGTGCCAGCAGCTGGGACATCGGTGGCAATGAGCAGTTCTTC
CASSWDIGGNEQFF
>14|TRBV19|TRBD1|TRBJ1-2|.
TGTGCCAGTAGGCGGACAGGGGAAGCCTATGGCTACACCTTC
CASRRTGEAYGYTF
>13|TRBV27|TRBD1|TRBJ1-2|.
TGTGCCAGCAGTCCCCGGACAGGGTATGGCTACACCTTC
CASSPRTGYGYTF
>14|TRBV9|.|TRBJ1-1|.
TGTGCCAGCAGCTTGACAGGTGGGAACACTGAAGCTTTCTTT
CASSLTGGNTEAFF
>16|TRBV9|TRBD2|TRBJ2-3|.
TGTGCCAGCAAGGCGGGAGGCTCCTCTAGCACAGATACGCAGTATTTT
CASKAGGSSSTDTQYF
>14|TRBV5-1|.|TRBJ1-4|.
TGCGCCAGCAAACAGGGCAGCAGAGAAGAAAAACTGTTTTTT
CASKQGSREEKLFF
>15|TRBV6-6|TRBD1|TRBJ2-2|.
TGTGCCAGCAGACCAGACAGGGATCGGGCCGGGGAGCTGTTTTTT
CASRPDRDRAGELFF
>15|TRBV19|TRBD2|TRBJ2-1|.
TGTGCCAGTAGTATAGTCCTAGCGGACTACAATGAGCAGTTCTTC
CASSIVLADYNEQFF
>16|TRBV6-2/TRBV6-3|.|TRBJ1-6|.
TGTGCCAGCAGTGACATGATGAGCTCCTATAATTCACCCCTCCACTTT
CASSDMMSSYNSPLHF
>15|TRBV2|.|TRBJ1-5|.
TGTGCCAGCAGCGTGGGGCAGGGGTTTCGTCAGCCCCAGCATTTT
CASSVGQGFRQPQHF
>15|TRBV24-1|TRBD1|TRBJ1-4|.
TGTGCCACCAGTGATACCACAGGGGGAGGTGAAAAACTGTTTTTT
CATSDTTGGGEKLFF
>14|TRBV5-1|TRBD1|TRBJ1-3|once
TGCGCCACTAGACAGGGGGCGACTGGAAACACCATATATTTT
CATRQGATGNTIYF
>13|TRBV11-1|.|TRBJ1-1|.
TGTGCCAGCAGCTTGCGACAGAACACTGAAGCTTTCTTT
CASSLRQNTEAFF
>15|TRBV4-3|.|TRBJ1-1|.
TGCGCCAGCAGCCAAGACGGGGGACCGAACACTGAAGCTTTCTTT
CASSQDGGPNTEAFF
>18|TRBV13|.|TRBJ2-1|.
TGTGCCAGCAGCTTAATCGACGGGCGGGATAGCTCCTACAATGAGCAGTTCTTC
CASSLIDGRDSSYNEQFF
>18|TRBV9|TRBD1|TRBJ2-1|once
TGTGCCAGCAGCGTAGCATTCCGGACAGGGGGCACCTACAATGAGCAGTTCTTC
CASSVAFRTGGTYNEQFF
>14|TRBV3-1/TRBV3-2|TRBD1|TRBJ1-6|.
TGTGCCAGCAGCCAGGGACAGGCCAAATCACCCCTCCACTTT
CASSQGQAKSPLHF
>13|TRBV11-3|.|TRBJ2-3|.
TGTGCCAGCAGCCCCGGGGTGGGCGATACGCAGTATTTT
CASSPGVGDTQYF
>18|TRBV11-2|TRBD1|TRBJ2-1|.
TGTGCCAGCAGCTTAGGACCGGGCGGGACAGGGGGAAACAATGAGCAGTTCTTC
CASSLGPGGTGGNNEQFF
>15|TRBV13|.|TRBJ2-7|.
TGTGCCAGCAGCGGAGAGCCCCGGGGAAAGCACGAGCAGTACTTC
CASSGEPRGKHEQYF